The subject of this entry is one T cell receptor beta chain. Its antigen remains undetermined. No base quality values were provided; no much bigger clone lies one nucleotide off. Repertoires were sampled repeatedly over the course of chemoradiotherapy, so clonal expansion could be followed in the tumor microenvironment. The germline V gene provides CDR1 SGDLS and CDR2 YYNGEE. Cut back by 4 bases and 5 bases, the V and J ends lie 11 bases apart. There are 13 amino acids in the CDR3, from cysteine to phenylalanine inclusive. Only the CDR3 DNA stays, 39 bases, in frame from base 1. Library prep was done by the immunoSEQ multiplex PCR assay. TCRdb carries this immuneACCESS record with in-frame sequences only. Its versions omit some clonotypes, under half of them owing to an unresolved V gene in the studies checked, with the rest unexplained. This sample has around 3,200 clones in its table, and about 95% of those were observed once. About 1.9% of the sample belongs to the ten largest clones.

These data belong to a study of chemoradiotherapy in HPV16-positive cancers (dated by TCRdb to between 2021 and 2023). A note on the overall study: Candidate HPV-specific T-cell clones and common TCR motifs were defined by functional T-cell assays performed on cells from two HPV16-positive patients. The study asked whether T-cell immunity against the HPV oncoproteins E6 and E7 changes during chemoradiotherapy and whether it affects survival. The candidate HPV-specific TCRs and motifs were then tracked in TCR repertoires from around 93 patients with HPV-related cancers.

Study-level results and caveats: Only a couple of HPV16-positive patients were used to derive the functional definition of HPV-specific T cells, and the survival association was reported for HPV16-positive patients. In HPV16-positive patients, expansion of HPV-responsive T cells during chemoradiotherapy was found to be associated with improved recurrence-free survival. Expansion of candidate HPV-specific clones and E7-related TCR motifs was observed in the tumor microenvironment during treatment, whereas no such expansion was observed for non-HPV-specific T cells.

This TCR was recovered from a human donor with HPV-associated anogenital cancer. The sequence links TRBV9 to TRBJ2-3; no confident D gene assignment can be made. This material was obtained from a patient who underwent chemoradiotherapy. The CDR3 region: CASSLTPGDTQYF. DNA sequence: TGTGCCAGCAGCCTGACCCCCGGAGATACGCAGTATTTT.